The TCR beta chain described here comes from a study of CD8 T cells in ankylosing spondylitis. General study results and limits: Ankylosing spondylitis blood appeared to carry a characteristic TCR beta motif of roughly eight highly homologous variants. Reportedly, significant enrichment of disease-linked clones occurred in matched ankylosing spondylitis synovial fluid.

This CDR3 contains 14 residues. V was shortened by 4 bases and J by 5 bases, with 12 bases between the two germline ends. CDR1 KGHSH and CDR2 LQKENI come from the germline V gene. Generation of TCR beta libraries employed quantitative 5'-RACE incorporating molecular barcodes. Each CDR3 protein gets one entry after TCRdb re-called the 5' RACE reads with MiXCR. In the table there are a few hundred thousand distinct CDR3 sequences, roughly 13% of which are singletons. This clonotype was counted between two and nine times. Its target is not known. The rearrangement uses TRBV18 and TRBJ1-5; D remains ambiguous. This sequence was found in a male donor with ankylosing spondylitis. The material sequenced was blood, either unsorted or a sorted T cell fraction (not recorded which). The CDR3 loop reads CASSQILQDQPQHF. In nucleotides, the CDR3 is TGTGCCAGCTCACAAATTCTTCAGGATCAGCCCCAGCATTTT.